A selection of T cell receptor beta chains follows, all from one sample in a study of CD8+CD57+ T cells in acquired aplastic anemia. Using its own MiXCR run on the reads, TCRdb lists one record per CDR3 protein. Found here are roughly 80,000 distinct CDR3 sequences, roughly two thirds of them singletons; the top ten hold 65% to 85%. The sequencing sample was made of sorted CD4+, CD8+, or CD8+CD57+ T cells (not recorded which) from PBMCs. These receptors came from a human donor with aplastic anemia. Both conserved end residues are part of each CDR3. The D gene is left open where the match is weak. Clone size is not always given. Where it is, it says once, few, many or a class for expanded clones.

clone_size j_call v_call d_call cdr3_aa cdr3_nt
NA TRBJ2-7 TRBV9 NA CASSVEGEQYYEQYF TGTGCCAGCAGCGTAGAAGGGGAGCAGTACTACGAGCAGTACTTC
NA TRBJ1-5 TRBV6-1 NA CASSPYSNQPQHF TGTGCCAGCAGTCCTTATAGCAATCAGCCCCAGCATTTT
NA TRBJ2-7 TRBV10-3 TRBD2 CASSSRLAGGYEQYF TGTGCCAGCAGTTCTCGACTAGCGGGGGGCTACGAGCAGTACTTC
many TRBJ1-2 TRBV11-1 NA CASSLGPGAEANYGYTF TGTGCCAGCAGCTTAGGTCCGGGCGCGGAGGCTAACTATGGCTACACCTTC
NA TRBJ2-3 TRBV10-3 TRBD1 CAISDPGQGTDTQYF TGTGCCATCAGTGACCCCGGACAGGGCACAGATACGCAGTATTTT
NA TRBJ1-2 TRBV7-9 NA CASSLQGSYTF TGTGCCAGCAGCTTACAGGGGAGCTACACCTTC
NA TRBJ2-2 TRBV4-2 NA CASRQVRGARDGELFF TGTGCCAGCAGGCAGGTCAGGGGGGCAAGGGACGGGGAGCTGTTTTTT
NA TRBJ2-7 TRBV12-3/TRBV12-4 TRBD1 CASSFKGAGSEQYF TGTGCCAGCAGTTTCAAGGGGGCTGGCAGCGAGCAGTACTTC
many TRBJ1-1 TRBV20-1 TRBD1 CSARDPGQGVGTEAFF TGCAGTGCTAGAGACCCGGGACAGGGGGTGGGCACTGAAGCTTTCTTT
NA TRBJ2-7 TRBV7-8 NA CASSPEGEQYF TGTGCCAGCAGCCCAGAGGGGGAGCAGTACTTC
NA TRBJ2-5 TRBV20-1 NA CSASSWQTQETQYF TGCAGTGCTAGTAGTTGGCAGACTCAAGAGACCCAGTACTTC
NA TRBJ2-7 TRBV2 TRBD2 CASRAPKASGSYEQYF TGTGCCAGCAGGGCCCCGAAGGCTAGCGGGAGTTACGAGCAGTACTTC
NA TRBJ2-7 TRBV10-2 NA CASSAGTSYYEQYF TGCGCCAGCAGCGCCGGGACTTCCTACTACGAGCAGTACTTC
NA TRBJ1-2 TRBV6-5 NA CASSYSTDSDYGYTF TGTGCCAGCAGTTACTCCACAGATTCCGACTATGGCTACACCTTC
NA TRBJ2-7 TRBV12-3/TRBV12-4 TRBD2 CASRASGRVGHEQYF TGTGCCAGCAGAGCAAGTGGGAGGGTTGGACACGAGCAGTACTTC
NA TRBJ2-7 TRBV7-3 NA CAWSVGVTYEQYF TGTGCCTGGAGTGTGGGCGTGACCTACGAGCAGTACTTC
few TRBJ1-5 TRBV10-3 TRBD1 CAISELDRENQPQHF TGTGCCATCAGTGAGTTGGACAGGGAGAATCAGCCCCAGCATTTT
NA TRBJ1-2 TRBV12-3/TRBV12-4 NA CASSPGIYGYTF TGTGCCAGCAGTCCAGGGATTTATGGCTACACCTTC
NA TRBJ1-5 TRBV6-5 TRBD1 CASSLDRGQGQPQHF TGTGCCAGCAGTTTGGACAGGGGGCAAGGTCAGCCCCAGCATTTT
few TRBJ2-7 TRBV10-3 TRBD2 CAISEREGGDEQYF TGTGCCATCAGTGAGCGGGAGGGTGGCGACGAGCAGTACTTC
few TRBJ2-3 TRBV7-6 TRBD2 CASAVGLAIADTQYF TGTGCCAGTGCGGTAGGACTAGCGATCGCAGATACGCAGTATTTT
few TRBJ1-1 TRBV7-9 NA CASSLQGGTEAFF TGTGCCAGCAGCCTCCAAGGGGGCACTGAAGCTTTCTTT
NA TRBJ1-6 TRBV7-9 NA CASSFNRASPLHF TGTGCCAGCAGCTTTAACAGAGCTTCACCCCTCCACTTT
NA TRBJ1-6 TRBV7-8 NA CASSFQLNSPLHF TGTGCCAGCAGCTTCCAGCTTAATTCACCCCTCCACTTT
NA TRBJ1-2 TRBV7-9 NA CASSLAGQGYGYTF TGTGCCAGCAGCTTAGCTGGACAAGGCTATGGCTACACCTTC
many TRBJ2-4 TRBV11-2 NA CASSLAIGQAKNIQYF TGTGCCAGCAGCTTAGCGATTGGACAGGCCAAAAACATTCAGTACTTC
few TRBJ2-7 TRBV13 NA CASSPRGRYEQYF TGTGCCAGCAGCCCCAGGGGGAGGTACGAGCAGTACTTC
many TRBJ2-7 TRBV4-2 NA CASSLNRGGEQYF TGTGCCAGCAGCCTCAACAGAGGGGGTGAGCAGTACTTC
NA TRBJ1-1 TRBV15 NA CATSFTVDTEAFF TGTGCCACCAGCTTTACGGTAGACACTGAAGCTTTCTTT
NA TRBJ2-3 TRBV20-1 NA CSARDATAGTDTQYF TGCAGTGCTAGAGATGCGACAGCCGGCACAGATACGCAGTATTTT
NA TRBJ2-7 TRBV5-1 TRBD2 CASSLDWGSGYEQYF TGCGCCAGCAGCTTGGATTGGGGTAGCGGGTACGAGCAGTACTTC
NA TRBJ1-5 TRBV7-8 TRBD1 CASSLEPGQGSQPQHF TGTGCCAGCAGCTTAGAGCCGGGACAGGGGAGTCAGCCCCAGCATTTT
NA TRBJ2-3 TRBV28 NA CASSLDWESTDTQYF TGTGCCAGCAGCCTCGACTGGGAGAGCACAGATACGCAGTATTTT
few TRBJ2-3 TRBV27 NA CASGTGVFVGTDTQYF TGTGCCAGCGGGACGGGAGTGTTTGTAGGCACAGATACGCAGTATTTT
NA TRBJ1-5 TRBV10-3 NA CAISEFSGGLDQPQHF TGTGCCATCAGTGAGTTTTCGGGGGGCCTGGATCAGCCCCAGCATTTT
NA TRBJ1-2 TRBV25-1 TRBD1 CASSGSLGTGDNYGYTF TGTGCCAGCAGTGGGTCGCTGGGGACAGGAGATAACTATGGCTACACCTTC
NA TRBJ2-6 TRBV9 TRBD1 CASSVGDRETGANVLTF TGTGCCAGCAGCGTAGGGGACAGGGAAACCGGGGCCAACGTCCTGACTTTC
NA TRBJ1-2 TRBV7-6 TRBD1 CASSLEETGGNGYTF TGTGCCAGCAGCTTAGAGGAGACAGGGGGCAATGGCTACACCTTC
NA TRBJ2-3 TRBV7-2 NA CASSLVGSSDTQYF TGTGCCAGCAGCTTAGTCGGTAGTTCAGATACGCAGTATTTT
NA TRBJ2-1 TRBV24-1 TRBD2 CATSDPRTSGNSYNEQFF TGTGCCACCAGTGACCCGAGGACTAGCGGGAACTCCTACAATGAGCAGTTCTTC
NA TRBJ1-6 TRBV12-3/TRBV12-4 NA CASSLASPLHF TGTGCCAGCAGTTTAGCATCACCCCTCCACTTT
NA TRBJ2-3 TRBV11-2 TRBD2 CASSSPGLAGANTQYF TGTGCCAGCAGCTCCCCGGGACTAGCGGGAGCCAATACGCAGTATTTT
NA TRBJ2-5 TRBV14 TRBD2 CASKGLGVQETQYF TGTGCCAGCAAGGGACTAGGGGTTCAAGAGACCCAGTACTTC
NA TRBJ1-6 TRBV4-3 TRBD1 CASSQDSGDRTSPPHF TGCGCCAGCAGCCAAGATTCGGGGGACAGAACTTCACCCCCCCACTTT
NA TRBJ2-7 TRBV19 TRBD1 CASSSRGYPYEQYF TGTGCCAGTAGCTCCAGGGGGTACCCCTACGAGCAGTACTTC
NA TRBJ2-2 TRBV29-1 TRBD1 CSVEEGQGTGELFF TGCAGCGTTGAAGAGGGACAGGGCACCGGGGAGCTGTTTTTT
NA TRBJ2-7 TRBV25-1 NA CASSETSQGSSYEQYF TGTGCCAGCAGTGAAACGAGCCAGGGGAGCTCCTACGAGCAGTACTTC
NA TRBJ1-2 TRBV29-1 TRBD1 CSVAPDRGYGYTF TGCAGCGTCGCACCCGACAGGGGCTATGGCTACACCTTC